The next 12 T cell receptor beta chains were all read from a single sample in a study of T cells after yellow fever vaccination. Using its own MiXCR run on the 5' RACE reads, TCRdb lists one record per CDR3 protein. The data show under 400,000 distinct CDR3 sequences, with roughly 11% seen just once and roughly 18% held by the top ten. The source was PBMCs, collected on the day of the first yellow fever vaccination. These receptors were obtained from a man aged 18 to 29 who received the YFV17D yellow fever vaccine.

The chain recombines TRBV12-3 or TRBV12-4 with TRBJ2-7; tentatively, D is TRBD2 (7 bases). The V end lost 6 bases, the J end lost 3 bases, and 18 bases lay between the germline ends. The CDR3 contains 15 residues. In DNA form, the CDR3 reads TGTGCCAGCAGCTCAAGGGGGGGGTTGATCTACGAGCAGTACTTC. The encoded protein is CASSSRGGLIYEQYF.

The chain joins TRBV7-9 to TRBJ1-3, with 7 bases lining up with TRBD1. Trimming at V came to 1 base and at J to 9 bases, leaving 6 bases not matched to a gene. There are 14 residues in the CDR3. Germline V CDR1 and CDR2: SEHNR, FQNEAQ (reference sequence). CDR3 sequence (DNA): TGTGCCAGCAGCTTAGGGGGACAGTTCGGCACCATATATTTT. Amino acid sequence: CASSLGGQFGTIYF.

The table lists this clonotype with a few counts. The V and J genes are TRBV11-2 and TRBJ1-1; the D is unclear. Trimming took off 2 bases at V and 6 bases at J, with 7 bases between the two ends. Germline V CDR1 and CDR2: SGHAT, FQNNGV. CDR3 length: 12 residues. The CDR3 bases are TGTGCCAGCAGCTTAAAGAGGGCTGAAGCTTTCTTT. It yields the protein CASSLKRAEAFF.

The sample holds a few counts of this clonotype. The chain combines TRBV20-1 with TRBJ2-6; the D gene could be TRBD1 or TRBD2 (6 bases each). The CDR3 length is 16 residues. Trimming removed 6 bases from V and 0 bases from J, with 15 bases in between. Germline-derived CDR1 and CDR2 are DFQATT and SNEGSKA (reference sequence). Here the CDR3 reads CSARRGASSGANVLTF. DNA for the CDR3: TGCAGTGCCCGGAGGGGGGCCAGCTCTGGGGCCAACGTCCTGACTTTC.

This clonotype came up a few times. The DNA of the CDR3 is TGTGCCAGCAGCTCCAGCGGGGGGCCCTGGGATACGCAGTATTTT. It translates to CASSSSGGPWDTQYF. This rearrangement joins TRBV11-3 to TRBJ2-3; 9 bases are shared with TRBD2. CDR1 and CDR2 (germline): SGHNT, YENEEA. The V gene end was trimmed by 4 bases and the J gene end by 6 bases; junction bases not matched to a gene: 8. CDR3 size: 15 residues.

In this sample, this clonotype turned up a few times. V usage is TRBV18 and J usage is TRBJ2-3; D may be TRBD2 (6 bases). The germline gives CDR1 KGHSH, CDR2 LQKENI. V lost 3 bases, J lost 8 bases, and 9 bases lay in between. The CDR3 loop spans 12 amino acids. In nucleotides, the CDR3 is TGTGCCAGCTCACCCCCCGGGGGTACGCAGTATTTT. This codes for CASSPPGGTQYF.

Details on this clonotype: No conserved phenylalanine or tryptophan ends this CDR3, so it is likely a read error. CDR3 in DNA: TGTGCCAGCAGCCCGGGAGTGCTCTGCGGGGAGCTGTTTTGT. This gives the protein CASSPGVLCGELFC. The chain uses TRBV4-2 and TRBJ2-2; D is possibly TRBD2 (6 bases). CDR3 length equals 14 residues. The ends were cut back, 4 bases at V and 7 bases at J, with 13 bases in the middle. CDR1 and CDR2 from the germline V gene are LGHNA and YNFKEQ.

This clonotype was counted a few times. This rearrangement joins TRBV7-2 to TRBJ1-1; D perhaps matches TRBD1 (5 bases). The V end lost 3 bases, the J end lost 10 bases, and 12 bases lay between the germline ends. The CDR3 has 12 residues. Per germline, CDR1 SGHTA and CDR2 FQGNSA. The CDR3 here is CASSLGVGRAFF. The CDR3, as DNA: TGTGCCAGCAGCTTGGGGGTGGGAAGAGCTTTCTTT.

The sample holds a few counts of this clonotype. The rearrangement uses TRBV20-1 and TRBJ2-2; 9 nucleotides match TRBD1. The CDR3 is made up of 15 amino acids. With 6 bases clipped from V and 3 bases from J, the junction kept 8 bases outside the gene matches. Germline CDR1 DFQATT, CDR2 SNEGSKA (reference sequence). Here the CDR3 reads CSAPTTGGYTGELFF. CDR3 nucleotides: TGCAGTGCCCCAACCACAGGGGGCTACACCGGGGAGCTGTTTTTT.

The rearrangement links TRBV12-3 or TRBV12-4 to TRBJ2-5; 10 bases match TRBD2. The J segment lost 4 bases and the V segment lost 6 bases, leaving 8 bases of the junction unmatched. The CDR3 contains 15 residues. CDR3 bases: TGTGCCAGCAGCCTATCTAGCGGGAGCCGAGAGACCCAGTACTTC. Its translation is CASSLSSGSRETQYF.

The CDR3 DNA follows: TGTGCCAGCCAGGGGGTTTTTGAAGCTTTCTTT. This gives the protein CASQGVFEAFF. The genes are TRBV19 and TRBJ1-1, with 7 bases aligning to TRBD1. CDR1 and CDR2 from the germline V gene are LNHDA and SQIVND (reference sequence). The J segment lost 7 bases and the V segment lost 9 bases, leaving 5 bases of the junction unmatched. The CDR3 is made up of 11 amino acids.

This clonotype showed up just a few times. This chain connects TRBV5-1 to TRBJ1-1; 9 bases agree with TRBD1. CDR1 and CDR2 (germline): SGHRS, YFSETQ. Trimming at V came to 1 base and at J to 5 bases, leaving 9 bases not matched to a gene. The CDR3 sequence is 16 residues long. CDR3 amino acids: CASSLSGQGVYTEAFF. Here the CDR3 DNA reads TGCGCCAGCAGCTTGTCGGGACAGGGCGTCTATACTGAAGCTTTCTTT.